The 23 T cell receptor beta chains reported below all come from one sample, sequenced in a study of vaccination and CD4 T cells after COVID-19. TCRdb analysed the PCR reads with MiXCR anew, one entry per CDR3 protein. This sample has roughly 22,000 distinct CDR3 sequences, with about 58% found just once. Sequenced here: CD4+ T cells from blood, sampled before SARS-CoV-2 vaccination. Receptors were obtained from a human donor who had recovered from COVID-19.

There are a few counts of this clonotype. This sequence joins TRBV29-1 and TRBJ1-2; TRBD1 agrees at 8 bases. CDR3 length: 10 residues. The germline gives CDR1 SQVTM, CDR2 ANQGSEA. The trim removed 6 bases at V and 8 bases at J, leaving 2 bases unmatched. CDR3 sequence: CSVTGGGYTF. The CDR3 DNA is TGCAGCGTAACAGGGGGAGGCTACACCTTC.

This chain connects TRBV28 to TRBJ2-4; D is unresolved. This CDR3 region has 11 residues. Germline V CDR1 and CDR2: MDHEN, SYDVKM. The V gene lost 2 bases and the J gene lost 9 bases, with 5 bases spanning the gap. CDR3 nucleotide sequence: TGTGCCAGCAGTTTAGGGTTCATTCAGTACTTC. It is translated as CASSLGFIQYF.

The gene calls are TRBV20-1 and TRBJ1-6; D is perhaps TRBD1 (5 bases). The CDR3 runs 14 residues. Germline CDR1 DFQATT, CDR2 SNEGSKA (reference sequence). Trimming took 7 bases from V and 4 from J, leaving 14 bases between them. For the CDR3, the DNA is TGCAGTGTCGGGGAACAGGATTATAATTCACCCCTCCACTTT. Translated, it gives CSVGEQDYNSPLHF.

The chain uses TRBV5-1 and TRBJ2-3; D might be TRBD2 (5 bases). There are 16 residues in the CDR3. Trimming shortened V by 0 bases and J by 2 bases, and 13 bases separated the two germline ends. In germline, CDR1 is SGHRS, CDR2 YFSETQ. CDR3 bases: TGCGCCAGCAGCTTGGCTGCGGGTTTCGTCACAGATACGCAGTATTTT. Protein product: CASSLAAGFVTDTQYF.

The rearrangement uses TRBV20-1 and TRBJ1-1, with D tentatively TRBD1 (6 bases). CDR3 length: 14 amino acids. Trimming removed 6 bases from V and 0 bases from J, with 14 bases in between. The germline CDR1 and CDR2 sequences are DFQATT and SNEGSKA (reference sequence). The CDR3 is CSAPNREMNTEAFF. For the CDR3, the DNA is TGCAGTGCACCGAACAGGGAAATGAACACTGAAGCTTTCTTT.

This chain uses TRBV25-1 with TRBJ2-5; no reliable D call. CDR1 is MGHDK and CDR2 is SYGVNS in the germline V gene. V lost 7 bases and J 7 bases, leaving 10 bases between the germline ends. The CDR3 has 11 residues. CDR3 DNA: TGTGCCAGCACTTCCGTTGGGACCCAGTACTTC. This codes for CASTSVGTQYF.

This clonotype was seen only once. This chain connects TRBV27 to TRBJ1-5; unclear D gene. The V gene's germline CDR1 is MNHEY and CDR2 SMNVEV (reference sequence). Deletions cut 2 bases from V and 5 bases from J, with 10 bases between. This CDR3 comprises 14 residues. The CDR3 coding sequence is TGTGCCAGCAGTTTAGAGGGCGGGGATCAGCCCCAGCATTTT. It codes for CASSLEGGDQPQHF.

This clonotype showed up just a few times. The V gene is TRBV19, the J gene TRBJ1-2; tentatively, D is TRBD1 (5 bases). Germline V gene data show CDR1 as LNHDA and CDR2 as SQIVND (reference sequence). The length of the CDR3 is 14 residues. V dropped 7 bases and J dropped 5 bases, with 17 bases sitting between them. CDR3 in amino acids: CASTRQSQGYGYTF. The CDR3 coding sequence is TGTGCCAGTACAAGACAGAGCCAGGGATATGGCTACACCTTC.

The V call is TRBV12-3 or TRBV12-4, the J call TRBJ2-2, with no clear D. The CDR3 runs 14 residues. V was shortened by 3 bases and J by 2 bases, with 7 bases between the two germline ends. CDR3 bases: TGTGCCAGCAGTTTTGTCACCAACACCGGGGAGCTGTTTTTT. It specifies CASSFVTNTGELFF.

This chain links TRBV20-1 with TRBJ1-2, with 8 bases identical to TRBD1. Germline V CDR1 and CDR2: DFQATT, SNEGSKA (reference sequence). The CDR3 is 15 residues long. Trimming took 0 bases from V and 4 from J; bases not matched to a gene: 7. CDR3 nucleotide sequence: TGCAGTGCTAGAGATCCAGGGGGCGCGATCTATGGCTACACCTTC. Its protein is CSARDPGGAIYGYTF.

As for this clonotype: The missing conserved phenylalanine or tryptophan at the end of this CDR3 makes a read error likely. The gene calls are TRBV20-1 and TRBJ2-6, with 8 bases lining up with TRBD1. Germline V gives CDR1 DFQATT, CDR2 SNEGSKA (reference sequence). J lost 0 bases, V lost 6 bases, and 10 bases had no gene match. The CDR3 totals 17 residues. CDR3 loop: CSASQGALISGANVLTL. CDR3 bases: TGCAGTGCCTCGCAGGGGGCATTAATCTCTGGGGCCAACGTCCTGACTCTC.

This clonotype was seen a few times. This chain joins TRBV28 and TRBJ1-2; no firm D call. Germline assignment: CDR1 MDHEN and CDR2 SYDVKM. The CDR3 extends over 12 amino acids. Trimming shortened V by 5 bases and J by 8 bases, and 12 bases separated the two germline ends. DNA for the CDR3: TGTGCCAGCAGTCTCCCCACCTCCGGCTACACCTTC. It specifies CASSLPTSGYTF.

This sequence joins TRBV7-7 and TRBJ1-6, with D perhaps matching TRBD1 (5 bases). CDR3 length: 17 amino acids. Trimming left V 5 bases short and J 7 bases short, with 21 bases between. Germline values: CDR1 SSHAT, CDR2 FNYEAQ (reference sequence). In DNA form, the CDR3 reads TGTGCCAGCAGCCGCAGGGAGGTGAGATTTAAGAATTCACCCCTCCACTTT. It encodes CASSRREVRFKNSPLHF.

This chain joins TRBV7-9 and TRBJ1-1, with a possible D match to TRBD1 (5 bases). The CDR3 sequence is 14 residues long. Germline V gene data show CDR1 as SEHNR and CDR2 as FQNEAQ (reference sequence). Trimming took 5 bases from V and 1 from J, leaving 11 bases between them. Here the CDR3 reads CASSVRAANTEAFF. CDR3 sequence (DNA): TGTGCCAGCAGCGTCAGGGCCGCGAACACTGAAGCTTTCTTT. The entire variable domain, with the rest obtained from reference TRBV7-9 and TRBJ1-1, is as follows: DTGVSQNPRHKITKRGQNVTFRCDPISEHNRLYWYRQTLGQGPEFLTYFQNEAQLEKSRLLSDRFSAERPKGSFSTLEIQRTEQGDSAMYLCASSVRAANTEAFFGQGTRLTVV.

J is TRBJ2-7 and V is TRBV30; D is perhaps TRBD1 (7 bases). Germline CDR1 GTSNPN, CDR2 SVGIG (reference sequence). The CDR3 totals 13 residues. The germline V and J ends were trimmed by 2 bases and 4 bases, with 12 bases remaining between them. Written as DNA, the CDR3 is TGTGCCTGGAGTAAGGGGGCGGGGTACGAGCAGTACTTC. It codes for CAWSKGAGYEQYF.

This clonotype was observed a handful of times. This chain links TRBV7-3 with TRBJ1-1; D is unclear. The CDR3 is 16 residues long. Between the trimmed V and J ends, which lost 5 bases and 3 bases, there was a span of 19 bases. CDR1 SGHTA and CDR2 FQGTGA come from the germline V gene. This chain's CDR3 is CASSPRGVGSDTEAFF. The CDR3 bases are TGTGCCAGCAGCCCACGAGGAGTTGGCTCGGACACTGAAGCTTTCTTT. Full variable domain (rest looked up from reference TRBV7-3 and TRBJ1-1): GAGVSQTPSNKVTEKGKYVELRCDPISGHTALYWYRQSLGQGPEFLIYFQGTGAADDSGLPNDRFFAVRPEGSVSTLKIQRTERGDSAVYLCASSPRGVGSDTEAFFGQGTRLTVV.

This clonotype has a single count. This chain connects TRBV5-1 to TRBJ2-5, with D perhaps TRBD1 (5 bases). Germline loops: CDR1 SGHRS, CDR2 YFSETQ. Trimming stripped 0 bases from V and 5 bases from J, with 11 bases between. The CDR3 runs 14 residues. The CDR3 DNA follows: TGCGCCAGCAGCTTGGTTCCCAACAGGGAGACCCAGTACTTC. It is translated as CASSLVPNRETQYF.

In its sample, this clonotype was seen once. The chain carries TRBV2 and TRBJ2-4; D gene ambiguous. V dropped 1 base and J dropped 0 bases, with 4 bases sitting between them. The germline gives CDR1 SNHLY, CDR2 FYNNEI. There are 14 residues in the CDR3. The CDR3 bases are TGTGCCAGCAGTGAAGGGGGAGCCAAAAACATTCAGTACTTC. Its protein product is CASSEGGAKNIQYF.

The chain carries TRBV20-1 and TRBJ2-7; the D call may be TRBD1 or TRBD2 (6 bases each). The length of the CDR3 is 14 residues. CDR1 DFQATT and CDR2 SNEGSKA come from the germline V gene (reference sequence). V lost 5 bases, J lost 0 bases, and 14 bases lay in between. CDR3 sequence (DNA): TGCAGTGCTGGAACGGGGGCGCCCTCCTACGAGCAGTACTTC. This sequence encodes CSAGTGAPSYEQYF.

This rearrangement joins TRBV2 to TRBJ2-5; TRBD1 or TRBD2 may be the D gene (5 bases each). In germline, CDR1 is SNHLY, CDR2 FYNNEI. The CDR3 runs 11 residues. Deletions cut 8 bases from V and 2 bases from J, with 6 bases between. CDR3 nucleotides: TGTGCCAGCGGGACGCAAGAGACCCAGTACTTC. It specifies CASGTQETQYF.

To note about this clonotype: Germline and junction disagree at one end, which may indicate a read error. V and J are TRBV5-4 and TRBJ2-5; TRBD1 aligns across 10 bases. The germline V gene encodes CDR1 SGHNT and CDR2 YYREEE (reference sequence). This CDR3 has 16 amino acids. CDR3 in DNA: TGTGTCAGCAGCCCGGACGGGACAGGGGTTCAAGAGACCCAGTACTTC. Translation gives CVSSPDGTGVQETQYF.

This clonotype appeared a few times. CDR3 residues: CSALTTGYNSPLHF. DNA of the CDR3: TGCAGTGCTCTTACGACGGGTTATAATTCACCCCTCCACTTT. The J gene is TRBJ1-6, the V gene TRBV20-1, with D unclear. Trimming shortened V by 5 bases and J by 4 bases, and 12 bases separated the two germline ends. Germline assignment: CDR1 DFQATT and CDR2 SNEGSKA (reference sequence). CDR3 length equals 14 residues.

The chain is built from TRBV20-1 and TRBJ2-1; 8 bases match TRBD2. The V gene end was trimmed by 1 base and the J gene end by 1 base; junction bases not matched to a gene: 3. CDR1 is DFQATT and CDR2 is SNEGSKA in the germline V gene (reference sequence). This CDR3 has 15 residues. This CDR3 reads CSARVPSGSYNEQFF. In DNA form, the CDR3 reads TGCAGTGCTAGAGTCCCTAGCGGGTCCTACAATGAGCAGTTCTTC.